Shown below are 14 T cell receptor beta chains from a single sample sequenced in a study of regulatory T cells in long-lasting Graves disease. Regarding time point: newly diagnosed GD, antithyroid drugs for less than 3 months. PBMC-derived RNA was used for the TCR library. Through Arm-PCR of CDR3 regions and iRepertoire HTBI primers, TCR beta libraries were built. TCRdb redid the calling of the multiplex PCR reads with MiXCR, one entry per CDR3 protein. The table has 200,000 to 250,000 distinct CDR3 sequences, around a fifth seen once; the top ten hold about 12%. Separately, the same data were catalogued under a study of T cells in Graves' hyperthyroidism and ophthalmopathy.

This material consisted of peripheral blood mononuclear cells (PBMCs), taken at new diagnosis, from a patient treated with antithyroid drugs. Every receptor here comes from a woman younger than 45 with Graves disease.

This clonotype has ten or more counts. CDR3 region: CASSLSLDYEQYF. CDR3 in DNA: TGTGCCAGCAGCTTAAGTTTAGACTACGAGCAGTACTTC. The chain employs TRBV7-6 and TRBJ2-7; D is uncertain. From germline, CDR1 is SGHVS and CDR2 FNYEAQ. Trimming shortened V by 2 bases and J by 3 bases, and 8 bases separated the two germline ends. The CDR3 sequence is 13 residues long.

The V gene is TRBV28, the J gene TRBJ1-6; a possible D gene is TRBD1 (5 bases). The V end lost 4 bases, the J end lost 8 bases, and 15 bases lay between the germline ends. Germline lookup yields CDR1 MDHEN and CDR2 SYDVKM. The CDR3 has 15 amino acids. The DNA for the CDR3 is TGTGCCAGCAGTTCGTCGGGAGGAGGGGATTCACCCCTCCACTTT. It specifies CASSSSGGGDSPLHF.

This clonotype was recorded many times. This chain joins TRBV28 and TRBJ1-5; 7 nucleotides align to TRBD1. There are 18 residues in the CDR3. With V trimmed by 2 bases and J by 0 bases, 10 bases remained unmatched. Germline lookup yields CDR1 MDHEN and CDR2 SYDVKM. DNA for the CDR3: TGTGCCAGCAGTTTAGGTAAAGGGGGCGGATATAGCAATCAGCCCCAGCATTTT. This gives the protein CASSLGKGGGYSNQPQHF.

The chain has TRBV9 and TRBJ2-3; D might be TRBD1 (6 bases). Germline CDR1 and CDR2: SGDLS and YYNGEE. The CDR3 runs 15 residues. V was cut by 1 base and J by 6 bases, with 15 bases left in between. The CDR3: CASSVRETGGDTQYF. DNA of the CDR3: TGTGCCAGCAGCGTAAGGGAGACAGGCGGGGATACGCAGTATTTT. The whole variable domain, remainder taken from reference TRBV9 and TRBJ2-3, is DSGVTQTPKHLITATGQRVTLRCSPRSGDLSVYWYQQSLDQGLQFLIQYYNGEERAKGNILERFSAQQFPDLHSELNLSSLELGDSALYFCASSVRETGGDTQYFGPGTRLTVL.

The chain has TRBV7-9 and TRBJ1-1; 11 bases map to TRBD1. This CDR3 comprises 15 residues. The trim removed 9 bases at V and 6 bases at J, leaving 12 bases unmatched. The germline CDR1 and CDR2 sequences are SEHNR and FQNEAQ (reference sequence). In nucleotides, the CDR3 is TGTGCCAGGGCATCGGGACAGGGGGATTCGGCTGAAGCTTTCTTT. It translates to CARASGQGDSAEAFF.

This clonotype has at least ten counts. The chain combines TRBV7-6 with TRBJ2-2; possibly TRBD1 or TRBD2 for D (6 bases each). The CDR3 contains 17 residues. Germline loops: CDR1 SGHVS, CDR2 FNYEAQ. V gave up 1 base and J gave up 7 bases, with 19 bases separating them. The CDR3 protein is CASSLDPKGGMIGELFF. In DNA, the CDR3 is TGTGCCAGCAGCTTAGATCCGAAGGGGGGCATGATCGGGGAGCTGTTTTTT.

Ten or more counts support this clonotype. J is TRBJ1-3 and V is TRBV28; D might be TRBD1 (6 bases). V dropped 11 bases and J dropped 2 bases, with 13 bases sitting between them. The germline gives CDR1 MDHEN, CDR2 SYDVKM. The CDR3 runs 13 residues. CDR3 sequence reads: CAGQLGPGNTIYF. DNA for the CDR3: TGTGCCGGACAGCTTGGGCCTGGAAACACCATATATTTT.

This chain joins TRBV2 and TRBJ2-7, with 8 bases that match TRBD1. The germline gives CDR1 SNHLY, CDR2 FYNNEI. This CDR3 region has 19 residues. With 2 bases clipped from V and 6 bases from J, the junction kept 21 bases outside the gene matches. DNA of the CDR3: TGTGCCAGCAGTGAAAGCCCGGGACAGGCATCCCCGATATCCGGCGAGCAGTACTTC. This codes for CASSESPGQASPISGEQYF.

This clonotype was counted at least ten times. The rearrangement uses TRBV9 and TRBJ1-2; D call uncertain. Trimming stripped 0 bases from V and 4 bases from J, with 13 bases between. CDR3 size: 15 residues. Germline V CDR1 and CDR2: SGDLS, YYNGEE. CDR3 coding DNA: TGTGCCAGCAGCGTAGCGTCTAGGCGTGGCTATGGCTACACCTTC. This codes for CASSVASRRGYGYTF.

The chain recombines TRBV2 with TRBJ2-1; D may be TRBD2 (6 bases). V lost 7 bases and J 0 bases, leaving 10 bases between the germline ends. CDR3 length: 14 residues. Germline V CDR1 and CDR2: SNHLY, FYNNEI. The CDR3 nucleotides are TGTGCCAGCATAGCGGAAAGCTCCTACAATGAGCAGTTCTTC. It yields the protein CASIAESSYNEQFF.

Ten or more counts support this clonotype. The chain uses TRBV28 and TRBJ1-2; 7 bases agree with TRBD1. The trim removed 1 base at V and 6 bases at J, leaving 5 bases unmatched. The CDR3 loop spans 14 amino acids. Germline loops: CDR1 MDHEN, CDR2 SYDVKM. The chain's CDR3 is CASSLSAGGNGYTF. The DNA for the CDR3 is TGTGCCAGCAGTTTATCTGCAGGGGGAAATGGCTACACCTTC.

Only a few counts were recorded for this clonotype. The V call is TRBV19, the J call TRBJ2-7; TRBD1 agrees at 9 bases. The germline V gene has CDR1 LNHDA and CDR2 SQIVND (reference sequence). The CDR3 consists of 14 residues. V gave up 4 bases and J gave up 6 bases; unmatched junction bases: 7. The CDR3 DNA reads as TGTGCCAGTAGTACCGGGACAGGGTATCGCGAGCAGTACTTC. Amino acid sequence: CASSTGTGYREQYF.

This clonotype was detected many times. The chain couples TRBV28 to TRBJ2-7; 7 bases match TRBD1. CDR1 MDHEN and CDR2 SYDVKM come from the germline V gene. The J segment lost 3 bases and the V segment lost 6 bases, leaving 5 bases of the junction unmatched. This CDR3 is built from 13 residues. The DNA of the CDR3 is TGTGCCAGCAGCGCCGGGACAGACTACGAGCAGTACTTC. This sequence encodes CASSAGTDYEQYF.

There are many counts of this clonotype. The rearrangement links TRBV3-1 to TRBJ2-5; D is unresolved. Per germline, CDR1 LGHDT and CDR2 YNNKEL (reference sequence). The CDR3 is 15 amino acids. V lost 1 base and J 4 bases, leaving 13 bases between the germline ends. This chain's CDR3 is CASSQVSWVRETQYF. The CDR3 bases are TGTGCCAGCAGCCAAGTGTCTTGGGTTAGAGAGACCCAGTACTTC.